This T cell receptor beta chain was identified in a study of blood T cell repertoires in COVID-19 (dated by TCRdb to 2019 to 2021). Regarding the research as a whole: Samples covering the acute and convalescent phases of COVID-19 were provided by collaborators in the United States, Italy and Spain. The dataset comprised deeply sampled blood TCRbeta repertoires from subjects exposed to, actively infected with, or recovered from COVID-19. Samples came from the ongoing ImmuneRACE study (first 160 participants) plus 1,254 subjects from 6 global collaborators. A freely available public database, intended as a resource for researchers studying the immune response to SARS-CoV-2, is where the repertoires were released. The material from the prospective study consisted of cDNA or gDNA derived from T cells, B-cell-depleted T cells, or PBMCs. Where available, HLA class I and class II types were obtained from metadata supplied by the sample provider rather than from assay-based typing. A de-identified subject ID, COVID-19 status, age in years and sex were almost always included in the sample metadata.

Taken from the germline V gene (reference sequence), the CDR1 and CDR2 loops are MNHNY and SVGAGI. V is trimmed back by 0 bases and J by 7 bases, and the junction contains 0 bases that no gene match accounts for. The CDR3 measures 14 amino acids from cysteine to phenylalanine. Just CDR3 DNA is preserved here, 42 bases in frame from base 1. Points the paper makes about the study in general: Clinical and demographic metadata were provided uncurated, with the amount varying by source and participant.

TCRbeta CDR3 regions were amplified from genomic DNA using the immunoSEQ Assay, a bias-controlled multiplex PCR. The authors' analysis ran thus. Nucleated cell counts per sample were estimated from amplification of reference gene primers within the assay. To quantify the absolute abundance of each unique TCRbeta CDR3 rearrangement, sequence reads were collapsed and filtered. For each sample, productive Simpson clonality was calculated by taking the square root of Simpson's diversity index across productive rearrangements. Entries here come from immuneACCESS through TCRdb and include only in-frame sequences with V and J called. Some clones fail to appear in such tables; in the studies checked, an unresolved V gene covers under half of the shortfall, and the cause of the remainder is unknown. From that table come the V and J calls and clone size; the DNA was used to work out D and trimming. The sample data list about 89,000 clones, and around nine tenths of these were observed just once. More than 1% of the sample comes from the top ten.

Each collaborating institution followed its own protocols to collect whole blood in K2EDTA tubes. For TCRbeta analysis, collaborators shipped samples in one of three forms: frozen whole blood, isolated PBMCs, or DNA extracted from either of those sample types. Details on this clone: Its cognate antigen has yet to be identified. Nothing much larger sits one base from this clone, and base qualities are not available.

The rearrangement combines TRBV6-6 with TRBJ2-1; 10 central bases correspond to TRBD2. Material: peripheral blood. The origin of this receptor is a man of 80 years or more with active or convalescent COVID-19. The DNA is as follows: TGTGCCAGCAGTTACTCTAGCGGGAGGAATGAGCAGTTCTTC. Translated, it reads CASSYSSGRNEQFF.